These T cell receptor beta chains were read from a single sample in a study of blood T cell repertoires in COVID-19. Repertoires were generated with immunoSEQ multiplex PCR, while TCRdb's copy carries only in-frame clones and drops some. The data hold some 120,000 clones, with 81% observed a single time. Sequencing used peripheral blood. The receptors come from a man aged 30 to 45 with COVID-19, enrolled during active disease. CDR3s include the opening cysteine and the closing phenylalanine or tryptophan. A D gene is named only where the DNA matches it firmly. Some rows have no size entry. The others give once, few or many, or a class for an expanded clone.

>TRBV5-4|-|TRBJ1-6|TRBD1
CASSSALGTVNNSPLHF
TGTGCCAGCAGCTCCGCCTTAGGGACAGTGAATAATTCACCCCTCCACTTT
>TRBV11-2|-|TRBJ1-6|-
CASSFLTGGYSYNSPLHF
TGTGCCAGCAGCTTTTTGACAGGAGGCTACTCCTATAATTCACCCCTCCACTTT
>TRBV19|-|TRBJ2-3|TRBD1
CASSILGTGGSTDTQYF
TGTGCCAGTAGTATATTAGGGACAGGGGGCTCCACAGATACGCAGTATTTT
>TRBV5-4|-|TRBJ2-7|-
CASSHSSSYEQYF
TGTGCCAGCAGCCATAGTAGCTCCTACGAGCAGTACTTC
>TRBV5-1|-|TRBJ2-3|-
CASSLANPEGDTQYF
TGCGCCAGCAGCTTGGCGAATCCAGAGGGAGATACGCAGTATTTT
>TRBV4-1|-|TRBJ2-5|TRBD1
CASSQVDRQETQYF
TGCGCCAGCAGCCAAGTGGACAGGCAAGAGACCCAGTACTTC
>TRBV5-5|-|TRBJ2-3|TRBD2
CASSSLAGGTLTDTQYF
TGTGCCAGCAGCTCACTAGCGGGAGGAACCCTCACAGATACGCAGTATTTT
>TRBV19|once|TRBJ1-2|TRBD1
CASSTTGANAGYTF
TGTGCCAGTAGTACGACAGGGGCGAATGCTGGCTACACCTTC
>TRBV5-4|-|TRBJ2-3|-
CASRTKVGGDTQYF
TGTGCCAGCCGCACTAAGGTCGGAGGAGATACGCAGTATTTT
>TRBV15|-|TRBJ2-1|TRBD2
CATSSLTSGGYNEQFF
TGTGCCACCAGCAGCCTGACTAGCGGGGGATACAATGAGCAGTTCTTC
>TRBV5-1|-|TRBJ2-5|-
CASSSGDSSGQTQYF
TGCGCCAGCAGCTCGGGGGACAGCTCTGGGCAGACCCAGTACTTC
>TRBV30|-|TRBJ1-1|-
CAWSVLKTEAFF
TGTGCCTGGAGTGTACTCAAAACTGAAGCTTTCTTT
>TRBV7-2|-|TRBJ1-2|TRBD1
CASSSGQGVKSGGYTF
TGTGCCAGCAGCTCGGGACAGGGAGTTAAGTCGGGGGGCTACACCTTC
>TRBV27|-|TRBJ2-1|-
CASSPLDSNRGKQFF
TGTGCCAGCAGCCCTCTCGACTCCAATCGAGGGAAGCAGTTCTTC
>TRBV5-1|-|TRBJ2-5|-
CASSLGARGGYQETQYF
TGCGCCAGCAGCTTAGGGGCAAGGGGGGGTTATCAAGAGACCCAGTACTTC